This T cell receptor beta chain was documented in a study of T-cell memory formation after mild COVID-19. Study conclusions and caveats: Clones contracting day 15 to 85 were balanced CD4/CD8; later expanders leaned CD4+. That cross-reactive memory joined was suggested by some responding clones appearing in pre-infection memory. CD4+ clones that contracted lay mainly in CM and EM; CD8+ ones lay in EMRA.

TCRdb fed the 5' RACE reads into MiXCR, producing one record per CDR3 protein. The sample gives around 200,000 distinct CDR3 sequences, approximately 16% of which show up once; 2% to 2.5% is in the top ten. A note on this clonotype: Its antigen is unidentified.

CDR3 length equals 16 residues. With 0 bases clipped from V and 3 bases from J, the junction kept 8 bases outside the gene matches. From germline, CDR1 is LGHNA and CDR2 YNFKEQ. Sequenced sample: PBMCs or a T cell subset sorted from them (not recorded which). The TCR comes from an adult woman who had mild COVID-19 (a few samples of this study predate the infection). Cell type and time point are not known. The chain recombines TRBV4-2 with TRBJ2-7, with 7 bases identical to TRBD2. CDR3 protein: CASSQEVAGGGYEQYF. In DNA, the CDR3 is TGTGCCAGCAGCCAAGAGGTAGCGGGTGGAGGCTACGAGCAGTACTTC.